The rows below give T cell receptor beta chains drawn from one sample of a study of CD8+ T cells in alopecia areata. Clones were read by immunoSEQ multiplex PCR, and TCRdb kept only the in-frame ones, dropping some. The sample lists 150,000 or so clones, around 86% seen once, with about 13% in the top ten. The sequencing here drew on CD8+ T cells sorted from blood, taken at week 4, from a patient treated with tofacitinib. These receptors originate from a human donor with alopecia areata. CDR3s include the opening cysteine and the closing phenylalanine or tryptophan. The order of the fields is D gene, V gene, J gene, clone size, CDR3 protein, CDR3 DNA. The D gene is left open where the match is weak. Size tells how often a clone was seen (once, few, many) or the class of an expanded clone, and some rows leave it out.

>NA|TRBV30|TRBJ2-5|NA
CAWTGEGETQYF
TGTGCCTGGACAGGGGAGGGGGAGACCCAGTACTTC
>TRBD2|TRBV7-9|TRBJ2-1|NA
CASSPPAMGGLDTNEQFF
TGTGCCAGCAGCCCACCCGCGATGGGGGGACTAGACACCAATGAGCAGTTCTTC
>TRBD1|TRBV30|TRBJ2-1|NA
CAWSVWTGPDEQFF
TGTGCCTGGAGTGTGTGGACAGGGCCGGATGAGCAGTTCTTC
>TRBD1|TRBV30|TRBJ2-3|NA
CAWKWDRAFTDTQYF
TGTGCCTGGAAGTGGGACAGAGCTTTCACAGATACGCAGTATTTT
>NA|TRBV6-5|TRBJ2-3|NA
CASSYSAASTDTQYF
TGTGCCAGCAGTTACTCGGCAGCTAGCACAGATACGCAGTATTTT
>NA|TRBV7-8|TRBJ2-2|few
CASSVNPLGSTGELFF
TGTGCCAGCAGCGTAAACCCCCTAGGTTCCACCGGGGAGCTGTTTTTT
>TRBD1|TRBV7-6|TRBJ1-1|NA
CASSLGAGGDTEAFF
TGTGCCAGCAGCTTAGGGGCAGGGGGAGACACTGAAGCTTTCTTT
>NA|TRBV29-1|TRBJ1-1|once
CSVEEAYEAFF
TGCAGCGTTGAGGAGGCCTACGAAGCTTTCTTT
>NA|TRBV4-2|TRBJ1-5|NA
CASSQEELRSSNQPQHF
TGTGCCAGCAGCCAAGAGGAACTACGGTCCAGCAATCAGCCCCAGCATTTT
>TRBD2|TRBV7-2|TRBJ2-3|NA
CASSRPGGGSTDTQYF
TGTGCCAGCAGCCGCCCGGGGGGAGGCAGCACAGATACGCAGTATTTT
>NA|TRBV7-8|TRBJ2-2|once
CASSLVKGTNTGELFF
TGTGCCAGCAGCTTAGTTAAGGGAACGAACACCGGGGAGCTGTTTTTT
>TRBD1|TRBV19|TRBJ2-2|NA
CASTPGQGGGELFF
TGTGCCAGTACCCCCGGACAGGGAGGCGGGGAGCTGTTTTTT
>NA|TRBV4-1|TRBJ1-1|NA
CASSPEGDTEAFF
TGCGCCAGCAGCCCCGAAGGGGACACTGAAGCTTTCTTT
>NA|TRBV9|TRBJ2-1|NA
CASSVAETDNEQFF
TGTGCCAGCAGCGTAGCTGAGACAGACAATGAGCAGTTCTTC
>NA|TRBV6-6|TRBJ2-7|NA
CASLRDRDYEQYF
TGTGCCAGCCTCCGGGACCGAGACTACGAGCAGTACTTC
>TRBD2|TRBV2|TRBJ2-3|NA
CASPGGRASTDTQYF
TGTGCCAGTCCTGGAGGGAGGGCTAGCACAGATACGCAGTATTTT
>NA|TRBV6-6|TRBJ1-3|NA
CATSQGSNTIYF
TGTGCCACCTCACAGGGTAGCAACACCATATATTTT
>TRBD2|TRBV5-1|TRBJ2-1|NA
CASSWGLDNNEQFF
TGCGCCAGCAGCTGGGGACTAGATAACAATGAGCAGTTCTTC